This TCR beta chain was captured by sequencing in a study of shared clonotypes between healthy human individuals (dated by TCRdb to the early 2020s). Notes on the research overall: The cohort included a few men and two women between 18 and 49 years of age. Per donor, leukapheresis produced somewhere between about 0.9 and 10 billion PBMCs. Libraries were prepared and TCR repertoires were sequenced by different laboratories using diverse techniques, in order to increase sequencing depth and limit assay-specific biases. To estimate repertoire size and how much clonotype sharing occurs between individuals, the study deeply sequenced the blood TCR repertoires of five healthy adults.

In its sample, this clone was seen a few times. What this receptor recognizes is not known. Per-nucleotide qualities are absent, and no much larger clonotype sits a single base away. Healthy HIV-negative adults with no recently reported acute infections or vaccinations were included as donors. Only Caucasian adults living in Nashville, Tennessee, USA were represented among the donors. In the unsorted samples, 70 million to 95 million PBMCs were counted, and genomic DNA was extracted using the QIAamp DNA Blood Mini kit. After blood collection by leukapheresis, PBMCs were isolated using Ficoll-Histopaque density gradient centrifugation and then cryopreserved in the vapor phase of liquid nitrogen. Using the deep immunoSEQ assay, TCR CDR3 regions were amplified from genomic DNA by multiplex PCR. Genomic DNA extracted from each cell subset was distributed evenly over all wells of several immunoSEQ 96-well plates, and each plate served as one replicate. Each replicate PCR for unsorted PBMC received approximately 0.3 ug genomic DNA, equal to about 30,000 T cell genomes. Genomic DNA from unsorted PBMC was sequenced over ten immunoSEQ deep assay plates. The purified libraries were quantified using a Qubit 3.0 fluorometer, sized with a Bioanalyzer 2100, and then quantified again using the KAPA Library Quantification kit. Every immunoSEQ 96-well plate was sequenced on a dedicated single-read 150-cycle Illumina NextSeq 550 flow cell. For the original study's pipeline: The immunoSEQ output contained only junctional sequences without quality scores, so filtering could not match that applied to full-length reads. To assign V/J genes and CDR3, sequences were annotated using PyIR, a Python wrapper for IgBLAST v1.9, with IMGT germline references. Reads were filtered out if the reads had weak V/J assignments (E-value above 1e-6), no CDR3, stop codons, out-of-frame junctions, or ambiguous translated residues. A V3J clonotype was defined by an identical inferred V gene, J gene, and CDR3 amino acid sequence. The percentage overlap between two repertoires was calculated by dividing the number of shared unique clonotypes by the size of the smaller repertoire. Repertoire richness was assessed with RTK rarefaction, the Chao1 estimator, and Recon v2.1 estimates of unobserved clonotypes. TCRdb took this table from immuneACCESS and kept in-frame rearrangements with V and J called. Such tables lack part of the clones; where checked against another copy, unresolved V genes explain under half of the gap, and the rest is unexplained. V, J and clone size reflect that table, while D and trimming were determined from the DNA. In this sample the table shows about 560,000 clones, around three quarters of which occur a single time. The ten most abundant clones make up about 12% of the sample.

The study at large found these results: Sampling was restricted to blood, and TCR repertoires in tissues likely differ from the TCR repertoires found in blood. The small number of donors limited the genetic and exposure-history diversity represented. Based on pairwise subsampling, the degree of clonotype sharing among donors was expected to be affected by sequencing depth.

The sample taken for sequencing was PBMCs. The receptor's source is a woman aged 40 to 55 in good health. Some clones in this sample may be carry-over from other donors' samples.

Here is the DNA: TGTGCCAGTAGGTACAGGGGGCGCCCCGGTATGGGCACTGAAGCTTTCTTT. The resulting protein is CASRYRGRPGMGTEAFF. Recombination joined TRBV19 with TRBJ1-1; TRBD1 matches 9 bases in the middle. Per the germline V gene (reference sequence), LNHDA is the CDR1 and SQIVND is the CDR2. V is cut back by 6 bases and J by 4 bases, with 15 bases in the junction unmatched. From its cysteine to its phenylalanine, the CDR3 spans 17 amino acids. The read is trimmed to its CDR3 DNA, 51 bases read in frame from base 1.